This TCR beta chain was retrieved from a study of cytotoxic CD8 clonotypes in ibrutinib-treated CLL. Study-level results: Baseline levels were approached again at progression, after clonality had risen at ibrutinib response.

This clone was counted only a few times. Its target is not known. V shed 0 bases and J shed 2 bases, with 7 bases lying between them. The CDR3 extends over 14 amino acids. CDR1 is SGHRS and CDR2 is YFSETQ in the germline V gene. This table comes from immunoSEQ multiplex PCR, and its TCRdb copy is limited to in-frame clones, with some not included. The sample records 60,000 or so clones, approximately 57% being singletons. The V call is TRBV5-1, the J call TRBJ2-3, with D uncertain. The clonotype originates from a human donor with chronic lymphocytic leukemia. Here the sequenced sample was PBMCs, taken after 12 months of ibrutinib treatment. The CDR3: CASSLAGHTDTQYF. CDR3 sequence (DNA): TGCGCCAGCAGCTTGGCCGGCCACACAGATACGCAGTATTTT.